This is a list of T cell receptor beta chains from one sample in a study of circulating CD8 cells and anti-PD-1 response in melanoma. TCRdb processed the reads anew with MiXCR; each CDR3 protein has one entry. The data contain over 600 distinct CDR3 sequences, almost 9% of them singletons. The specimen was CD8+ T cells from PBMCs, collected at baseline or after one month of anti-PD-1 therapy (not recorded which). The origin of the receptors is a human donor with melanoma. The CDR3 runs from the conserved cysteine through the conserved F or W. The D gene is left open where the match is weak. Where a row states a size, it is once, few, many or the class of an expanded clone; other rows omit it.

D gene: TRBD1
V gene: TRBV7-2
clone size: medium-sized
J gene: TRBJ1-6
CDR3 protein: CASSLLTGFSSPLHF
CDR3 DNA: TGTGCCAGCAGCTTATTGACAGGGTTCAGCTCACCCCTCCACTTT

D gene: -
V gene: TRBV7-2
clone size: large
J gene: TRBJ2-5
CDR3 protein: CASSSLRIRQETQYF
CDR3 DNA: TGTGCCAGCAGCAGTCTTCGTATACGGCAAGAGACCCAGTACTTC

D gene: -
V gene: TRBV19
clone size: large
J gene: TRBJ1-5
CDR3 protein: CASSTSYINQPQHF
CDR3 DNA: TGTGCCAGTAGTACGAGTTATATCAATCAGCCCCAGCATTTT

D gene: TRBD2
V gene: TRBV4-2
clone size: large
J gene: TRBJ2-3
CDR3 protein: CASSQEAGGAGTDTQYF
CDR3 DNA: TGTGCCAGCAGCCAGGAGGCGGGGGGGGCCGGGACAGATACGCAGTATTTT

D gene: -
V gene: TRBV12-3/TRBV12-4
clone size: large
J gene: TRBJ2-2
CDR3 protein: CASSPTWPGNTGELFF
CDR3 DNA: TGTGCCAGCAGTCCGACCTGGCCAGGGAACACCGGGGAGCTGTTTTTT

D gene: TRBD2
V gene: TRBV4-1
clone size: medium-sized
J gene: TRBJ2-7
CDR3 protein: CASSQEAAGGLYERYF
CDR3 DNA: TGCGCCAGCAGCCAAGAGGCGGCGGGGGGGCTGTACGAGCGGTACTTC

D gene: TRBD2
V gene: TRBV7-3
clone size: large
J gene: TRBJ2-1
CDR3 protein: CASSPTSGGLDEQFF
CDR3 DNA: TGTGCCAGCAGCCCGACTAGCGGGGGACTGGATGAGCAGTTCTTC

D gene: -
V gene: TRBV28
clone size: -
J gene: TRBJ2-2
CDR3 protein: CASSEGQTDTRELFF
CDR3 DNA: TGTGCCAGCAGTGAAGGACAGACCGACACCAGGGAGCTGTTCTTT

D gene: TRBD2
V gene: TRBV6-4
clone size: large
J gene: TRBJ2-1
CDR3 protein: CASSDSGGAYNEQFF
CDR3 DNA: TGTGCCAGCAGTGATAGCGGGGGGGCCTACAATGAGCAGTTCTTC

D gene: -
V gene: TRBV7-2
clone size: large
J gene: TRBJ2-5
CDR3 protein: CASSLDLGETQYF
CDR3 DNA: TGTGCCAGCAGCTTAGATCTAGGAGAGACCCAGTACTTC

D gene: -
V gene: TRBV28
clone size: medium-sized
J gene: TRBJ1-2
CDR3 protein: CASRLPTGGGSGYTF
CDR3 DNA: TGTGCCAGCAGACTCCCAACTGGTGGCGGGAGCGGCTACACCTTC

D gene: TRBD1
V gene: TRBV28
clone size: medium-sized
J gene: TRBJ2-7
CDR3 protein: CASSPRTGSSYEQYF
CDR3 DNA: TGTGCCAGCAGTCCTCGGACAGGGAGCTCCTACGAGCAGTACTTC

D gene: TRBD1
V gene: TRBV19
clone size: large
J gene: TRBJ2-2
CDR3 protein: CASSDQGAGELFF
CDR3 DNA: TGTGCCAGTAGTGACCAGGGGGCCGGGGAGCTGTTTTTT

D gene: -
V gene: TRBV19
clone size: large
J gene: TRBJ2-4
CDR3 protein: CASRDSLGNIQYF
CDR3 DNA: TGTGCCAGTAGGGACAGCCTGGGAAACATTCAGTACTTC

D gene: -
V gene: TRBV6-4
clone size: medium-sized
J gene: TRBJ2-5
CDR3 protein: CASSETAQETQYF
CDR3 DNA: TGTGCCAGCTCGGAGACGGCACAAGAGACCCAGTACTTC

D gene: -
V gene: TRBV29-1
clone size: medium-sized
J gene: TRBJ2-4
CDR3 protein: CSVVASRGAHRNIQYF
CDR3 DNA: TGCAGCGTTGTTGCCTCACGAGGGGCCCACCGGAACATTCAGTACTTC

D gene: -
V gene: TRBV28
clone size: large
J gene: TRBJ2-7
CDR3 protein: CASRSSGTFSGEQYF
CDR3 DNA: TGTGCCAGCCGGTCCTCCGGGACTTTCTCTGGCGAGCAGTACTTC

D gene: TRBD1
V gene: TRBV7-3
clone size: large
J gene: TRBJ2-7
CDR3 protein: CASSLGTGYEQYF
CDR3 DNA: TGTGCCAGCAGCTTAGGGACAGGTTACGAGCAGTACTTC

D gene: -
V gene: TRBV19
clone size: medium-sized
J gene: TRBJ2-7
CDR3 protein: CASSMTPGSYEQYF
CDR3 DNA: TGTGCCAGTAGTATGACGCCGGGCTCCTACGAGCAGTACTTC

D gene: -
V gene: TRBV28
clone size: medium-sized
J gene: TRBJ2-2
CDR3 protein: CASSLSLWGPGELFF
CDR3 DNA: TGTGCCAGCAGTTTATCGTTGTGGGGGCCCGGGGAGCTGTTTTTT

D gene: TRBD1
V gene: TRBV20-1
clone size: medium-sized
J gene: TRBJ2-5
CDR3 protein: CSASRDSNVGGETQYF
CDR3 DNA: TGCAGTGCTAGCCGGGACAGTAACGTGGGCGGAGAGACCCAGTACTTC

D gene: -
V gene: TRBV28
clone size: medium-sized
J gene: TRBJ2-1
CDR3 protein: CASSPNSLQFF
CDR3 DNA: TGTGCCAGCAGTCCTAATTCACTCCAGTTCTTC

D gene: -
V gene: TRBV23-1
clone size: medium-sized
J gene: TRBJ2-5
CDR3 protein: CASSQSRDGQETQYF
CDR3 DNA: TGCGCCAGCAGTCAATCCAGGGACGGTCAAGAGACCCAGTACTTC

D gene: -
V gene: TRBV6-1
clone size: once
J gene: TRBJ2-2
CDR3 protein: CASSDSDTRELFF
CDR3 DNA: TGCGCCAGCAGTGATTCGGACACCAGGGAGCTGTTTTTT

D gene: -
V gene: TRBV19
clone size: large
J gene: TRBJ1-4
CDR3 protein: CASSGGGVEKLFF
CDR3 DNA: TGTGCCAGTAGCGGCGGGGGCGTTGAAAAACTGTTTTTT

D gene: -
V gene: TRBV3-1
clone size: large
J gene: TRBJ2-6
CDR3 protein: CASSAAGLSGANVLTF
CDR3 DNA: TGTGCCAGCAGTGCCGCAGGGCTGTCTGGGGCCAACGTCCTGACTTTC

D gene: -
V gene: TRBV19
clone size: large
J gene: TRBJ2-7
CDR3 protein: CASSMEKGDTYSYEQYF
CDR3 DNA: TGTGCCAGTAGTATGGAGAAGGGGGACACTTACTCCTACGAGCAGTACTTC

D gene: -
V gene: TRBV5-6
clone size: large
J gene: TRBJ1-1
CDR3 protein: CASSLSQRVTEAFF
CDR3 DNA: TGTGCCAGCAGCTTATCTCAAAGGGTCACTGAAGCTTTCTTT

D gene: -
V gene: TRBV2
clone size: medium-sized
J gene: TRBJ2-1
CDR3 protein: CASSVSNEQFF
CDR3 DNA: TGTGCCAGCAGTGTGAGCAATGAGCAGTTCTTC

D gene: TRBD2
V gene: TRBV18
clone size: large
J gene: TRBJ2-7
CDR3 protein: CASSPSRTSGGYEQYF
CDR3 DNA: TGTGCCAGCTCACCATCAAGGACTAGCGGGGGTTACGAGCAGTACTTC

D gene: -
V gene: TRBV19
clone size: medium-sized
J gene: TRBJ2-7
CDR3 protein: CASSDDRGEQYF
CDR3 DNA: TGTGCCAGTAGTGATGACCGGGGCGAGCAGTACTTC

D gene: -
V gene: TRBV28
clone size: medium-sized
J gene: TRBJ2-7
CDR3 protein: CASSRGFSYEQYF
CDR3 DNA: TGTGCCAGCAGCCGCGGATTCTCCTACGAGCAGTACTTC

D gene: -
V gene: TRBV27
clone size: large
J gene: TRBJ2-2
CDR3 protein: CASRHGNGELFF
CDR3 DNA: TGTGCCAGCAGACATGGTAACGGGGAGCTGTTTTTT

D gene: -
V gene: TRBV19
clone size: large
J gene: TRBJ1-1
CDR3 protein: CASSIIGPTEAFF
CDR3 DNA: TGTGCCAGTAGTATTATCGGGCCAACTGAAGCTTTCTTT

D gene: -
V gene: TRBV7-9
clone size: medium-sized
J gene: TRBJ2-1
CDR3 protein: CASSSSQGAYNEQFF
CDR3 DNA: TGTGCCAGCAGCTCTTCACAGGGCGCCTACAATGAGCAGTTCTTC

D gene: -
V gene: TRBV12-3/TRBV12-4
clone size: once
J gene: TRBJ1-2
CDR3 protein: CASRPGRGSYGYTF
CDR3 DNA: TGTGCCAGCAGGCCGGGACGGGGAAGTTATGGCTACACCTTC

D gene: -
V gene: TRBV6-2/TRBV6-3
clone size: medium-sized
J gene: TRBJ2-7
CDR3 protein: CASSNGRDVYEQYF
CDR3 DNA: TGTGCCAGCAGCAATGGCAGGGACGTTTACGAGCAGTACTTC

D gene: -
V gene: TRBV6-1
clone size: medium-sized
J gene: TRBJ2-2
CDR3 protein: CASSEGTETGELFF
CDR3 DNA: TGTGCCAGCAGTGAGGGGACCGAGACCGGGGAGCTGTTTTTT

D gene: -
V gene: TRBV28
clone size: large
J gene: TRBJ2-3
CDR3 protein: CASSFQLYSAGLPDTQYF
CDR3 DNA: TGTGCCAGCAGTTTTCAGCTTTATTCGGCAGGGCTACCAGATACGCAGTATTTT

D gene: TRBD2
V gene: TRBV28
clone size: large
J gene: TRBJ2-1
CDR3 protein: CASSSILTSGGSSSYNEQFF
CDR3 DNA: TGTGCCAGCAGTTCCATCTTGACTAGCGGTGGTTCCAGCTCCTACAATGAGCAGTTCTTC

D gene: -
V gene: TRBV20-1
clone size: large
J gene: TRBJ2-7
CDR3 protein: CSARDLGRQDRLNFNYEQYF
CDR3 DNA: TGCAGTGCTAGAGACCTGGGACGGCAGGATCGACTGAATTTCAACTACGAGCAGTACTTC

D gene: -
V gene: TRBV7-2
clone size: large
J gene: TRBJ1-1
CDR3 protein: CASSPDYGDTEAFF
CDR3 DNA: TGTGCCAGCAGCCCAGACTACGGGGACACTGAAGCTTTCTTT

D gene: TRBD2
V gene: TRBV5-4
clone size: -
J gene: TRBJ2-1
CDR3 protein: CASSLVLAGRGDEQFF
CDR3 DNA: TGTGCCAGCAGCTTGGTGCTAGCGGGGAGGGGCGATGAGCAGTTCTTC

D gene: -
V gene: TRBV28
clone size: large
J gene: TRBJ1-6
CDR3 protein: CARTPGQPNSPLHF
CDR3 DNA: TGTGCCAGGACGCCGGGACAACCCAATTCACCCCTCCACTTT

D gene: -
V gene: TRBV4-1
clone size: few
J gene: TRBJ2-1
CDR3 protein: CASSPLPGLYNEQFF
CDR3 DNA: TGCGCCAGCAGCCCGCTACCGGGGCTCTACAATGAGCAGTTCTTC

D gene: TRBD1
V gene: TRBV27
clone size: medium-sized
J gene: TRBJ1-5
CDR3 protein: CASSSGTVNQPQHF
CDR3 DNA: TGTGCCAGCAGTTCCGGGACAGTCAATCAGCCCCAGCATTTT

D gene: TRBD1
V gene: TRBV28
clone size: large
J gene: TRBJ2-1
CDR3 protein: CASSSQGANYEQFF
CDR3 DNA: TGTGCCAGCAGTTCCCAGGGGGCGAATTATGAGCAGTTCTTC

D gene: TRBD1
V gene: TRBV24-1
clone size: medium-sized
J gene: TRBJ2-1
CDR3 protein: CATSDFRQGDPNEQFF
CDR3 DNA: TGTGCCACCAGTGATTTTAGGCAGGGGGATCCCAATGAGCAGTTCTTC